This TCR beta chain emerged from a study of PD-1 blockade in mismatch repair-deficient tumors (dated by TCRdb to about 2017). Regarding the research as a whole: Between September 2013 and late 2016, approximately 90 consecutive patients with about 12 mismatch repair-deficient cancer types, all previously treated and progressing, were enrolled in the trial. Tumor-associated T cell clones were tracked in the peripheral blood of patients responding to PD-1 blockade by deep sequencing of TCR CDR3 regions.

In regard to this clone: Its antigen is still unknown. Base qualities are not at hand, and no much larger clone is one base apart.

The protocol used for the library was the immunoSEQ multiplex PCR assay. Processing in the source paper ran as follows. A clone was classified as neoantigen-specific if the clone expanded significantly in response to the relevant peptide and did not expand significantly in response to any other peptide tested. The table comes from immuneACCESS by way of TCRdb, which keeps in-frame sequences with V and J called. Part of the clones is missing from these tables; in studies checked, under half for an unresolved V gene and the rest for unknown reasons. V and J calls and clone size are as listed in that table; D and trimming were resolved from the DNA. The sample table records over 11,000 clones; just over 85% of these occur just once. Of the sample, approximately 10% falls within the top ten clones. V drops 0 bases and J drops 2 bases, leaving 5 bases in between. The CDR3, from cysteine to phenylalanine, totals 14 residues. Kept here is only the CDR3 DNA, which spans 42 bases and is read in frame from base 1. Taken from the germline V gene, the CDR1 and CDR2 loops are MRHNA and SNTAGT.

Reading the label with the study, this specimen's time point is: identical approximately 10-day culture without peptide (control). For every enrolled patient, mismatch repair deficiency was confirmed by either polymerase chain reaction or immunohistochemistry. TCR sequencing was performed for three patients who responded to pembrolizumab therapy. Each of seven ELISpot-reactive candidate neoantigen peptides was used in an approximately ten-day in vitro stimulation prior to TCR sequencing. A control culture with no peptide was handled in the same way and served as the baseline for calculating clone fold changes. In the phase II trial, pembrolizumab PD-1 blockade was tested prospectively in advanced mismatch repair-deficient cancers, no matter which tissue of origin the cancers came from. Here is what the overall study found, with its caveats: Clonal expansion was elicited by three of the seven peptides, yielding 140 or so unique blood TCRs of which seven were also found in tumor, and every positive peptide was derived from frameshift mutations. Clones residing in the tumor, which were often undetectable in blood before treatment, expanded quickly after pembrolizumab and then contracted, generally before radiologic responses.

The chain couples TRBV6-4 to TRBJ2-1; no D segment can be confidently identified. The clonotype was recovered from an adult with mismatch repair-deficient cancer. The source was cells cultured in vitro, collected from a patient treated with pembrolizumab. The DNA reads TGTGCCAGCAGTGACTCCCTCACCTACAATGAGCAGTTCTTC. It is translated as CASSDSLTYNEQFF.